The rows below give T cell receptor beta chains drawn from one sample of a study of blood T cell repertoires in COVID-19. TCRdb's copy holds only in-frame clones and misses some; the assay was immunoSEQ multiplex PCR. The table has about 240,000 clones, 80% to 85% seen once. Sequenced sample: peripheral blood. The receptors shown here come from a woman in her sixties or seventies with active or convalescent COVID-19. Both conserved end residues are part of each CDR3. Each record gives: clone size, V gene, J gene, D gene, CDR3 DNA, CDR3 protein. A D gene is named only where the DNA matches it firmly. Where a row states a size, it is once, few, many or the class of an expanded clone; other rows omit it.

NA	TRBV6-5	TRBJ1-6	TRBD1	TGTGCCAGCAGTTACTCAGGGACAGTCGGATCACCCCTCCACTTT	CASSYSGTVGSPLHF
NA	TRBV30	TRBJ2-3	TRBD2	TGTGCCTGGAGTGCCCTTAGCGGGGGCCCTACAGATACGCAGTATTTT	CAWSALSGGPTDTQYF
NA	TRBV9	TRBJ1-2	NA	TGTGCCAGCAGCGTAGGAGGGACACTCTATGGCTACACCTTC	CASSVGGTLYGYTF
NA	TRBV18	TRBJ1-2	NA	TGTGCCAGCTCATCGGACAGTAACTATGGCTACACCTTC	CASSSDSNYGYTF
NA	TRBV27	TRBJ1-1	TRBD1	TGTGCCAGCAGTTTCGCAGGGGGTGACACTGAAGCTTTCTTT	CASSFAGGDTEAFF
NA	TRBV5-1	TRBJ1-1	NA	TGCGCCAGCAGCCCAAGCGGGGGGAACACTGAAGCTTTCTTT	CASSPSGGNTEAFF
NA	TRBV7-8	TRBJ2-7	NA	TGTGCCAGCACCTATCGTACTGGGGGCTACAACGAGCAGTACTTC	CASTYRTGGYNEQYF
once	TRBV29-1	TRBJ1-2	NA	TGCAGCGTGGGAGGGTCCCGTGGCTACACCTTC	CSVGGSRGYTF
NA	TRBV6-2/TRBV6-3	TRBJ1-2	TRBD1	TGTGCCAGCAGCCGACAGGGGGTCTACGGCTACACCTTC	CASSRQGVYGYTF
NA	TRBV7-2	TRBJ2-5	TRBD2	TGTGCCAGCAGTCCCGGACTAGCGGGGGCCCGGGAGACCCAGTACTTC	CASSPGLAGARETQYF
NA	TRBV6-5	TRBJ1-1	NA	TGTGCCAGCAGGACACCGGGAATCACTGAAGCTTTCTTT	CASRTPGITEAFF
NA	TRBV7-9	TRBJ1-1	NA	TGTGCCAGCAGCCCTAAAGTCCCCACTGAAGCTTTCTTT	CASSPKVPTEAFF
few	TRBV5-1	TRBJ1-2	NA	TGCGCCAGCAGCTTAGGCATCTGGGAGGATGGCTACACCTTC	CASSLGIWEDGYTF
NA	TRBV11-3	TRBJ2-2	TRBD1	TGTGCCAGCAGCAAGGACAGGGTCGGCGGGGAGCTGTTTTTT	CASSKDRVGGELFF
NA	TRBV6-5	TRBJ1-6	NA	TGTGCCAGCAGTTACCGGACTATAGGGCATTCACCCCTCCACTTT	CASSYRTIGHSPLHF